A single sample is the source of the 5 T cell receptor beta chains below, sequenced in a study of T cell responses to AZD1222 COVID-19 vaccine. Data came from immunoSEQ multiplex PCR; TCRdb stores just in-frame clones and leaves some out. The sample holds about 88,000 clones, approximately 88% seen once. This specimen was peripheral blood, taken 28 days after the second AZD1222 dose. The source is an adult who received the AZD1222 COVID-19 vaccine.

This chain links TRBV11-2 with TRBJ1-5; possible D gene TRBD1, 5 bases. In germline, CDR1 is SGHAT, CDR2 FQNNGV. This CDR3 region has 14 residues. The V gene lost 6 bases and the J gene lost 5 bases, with 14 bases spanning the gap. CDR3 sequence (DNA): TGTGCCAGCAGGGGAATTGCGGGGGATCAGCCCCAGCATTTT. Amino acids: CASRGIAGDQPQHF. The whole variable domain, filled in from reference TRBV11-2 and TRBJ1-5, reads EAGVAQSPRYKIIEKRQSVAFWCNPISGHATLYWYQQILGQGPKLLIQFQNNGVVDDSQLPKDRFSAERLKGVDSTLKIQPAKLEDSAVYLCASRGIAGDQPQHFGDGTRLSIL.

The chain couples TRBV19 to TRBJ1-2; D ambiguous. The CDR3 extends over 13 amino acids. V lost 5 bases, J lost 0 bases, and 7 bases lay in between. CDR1 is LNHDA and CDR2 is SQIVND in the germline V gene (reference sequence). The DNA of the CDR3 is TGTGCCAGTAGTTTGAGAGCTAACTATGGCTACACCTTC. It specifies CASSLRANYGYTF.

The chain recombines TRBV6-5 with TRBJ1-5, with a weak D call TRBD1 (5 bases). Germline-derived CDR1 and CDR2 are MNHEY and SVGAGI. V was shortened by 7 bases and J by 7 bases, with 20 bases between the two germline ends. This CDR3 is built from 15 residues. CDR3 DNA: TGTGCCAGCAAAAGAGGCAGGGCAGAAGGACAGCCCCAGCATTTT. The encoded protein is CASKRGRAEGQPQHF.

This chain links TRBV5-1 with TRBJ1-2; no clear D. The CDR3 is 12 residues long. Looked up from germline, CDR1 is SGHRS and CDR2 is YFSETQ. The V gene lost 4 bases and the J gene lost 4 bases, with 8 bases spanning the gap. The CDR3 region has the DNA TGCGCCAGCAGCGCGGGTAGCTATGGCTACACCTTC. Its protein is CASSAGSYGYTF.

The chain has TRBV5-1 and TRBJ2-5; 11 bases match TRBD2. With 4 bases clipped from V and 7 bases from J, the junction kept 9 bases outside the gene matches. This CDR3 is built from 15 residues. The V gene's germline CDR1 is SGHRS and CDR2 YFSETQ. CDR3 region: CASSPDSGGAVTQYF. The CDR3 DNA reads as TGCGCCAGCAGCCCGGATAGCGGGGGGGCGGTGACCCAGTACTTC.